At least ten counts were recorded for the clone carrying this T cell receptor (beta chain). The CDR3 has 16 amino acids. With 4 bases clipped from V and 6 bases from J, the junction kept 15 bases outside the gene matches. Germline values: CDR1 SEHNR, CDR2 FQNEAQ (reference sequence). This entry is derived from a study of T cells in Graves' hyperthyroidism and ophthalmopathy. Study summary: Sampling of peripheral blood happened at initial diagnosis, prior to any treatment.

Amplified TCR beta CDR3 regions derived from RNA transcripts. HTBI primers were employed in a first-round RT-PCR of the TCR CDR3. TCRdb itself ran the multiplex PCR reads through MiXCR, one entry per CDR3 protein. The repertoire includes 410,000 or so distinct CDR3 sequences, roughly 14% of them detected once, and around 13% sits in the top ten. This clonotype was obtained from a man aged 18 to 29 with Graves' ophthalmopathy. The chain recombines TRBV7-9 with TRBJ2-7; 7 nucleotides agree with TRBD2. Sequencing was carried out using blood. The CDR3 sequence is CASSSRTREAQSEQYF. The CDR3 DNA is TGTGCCAGCAGCTCCAGGACTAGAGAAGCGCAGAGCGAGCAGTACTTC.